This TCR beta chain is from a study of shared clonotypes between healthy human individuals. CDR1 and CDR2 from the germline V gene are SGHRS and YFSETQ. This CDR3 comprises 14 residues. V was clipped by 7 bases and J by 1 base, with 14 bases between them. Concerning this clone itself: What it recognizes is unknown.

For sorted subsets, about 0.2 ug DNA per replicate equaled about 30,000 T cell genomes. TCRdb's copy holds only in-frame clones and misses some; the assay was immunoSEQ multiplex PCR. This sample has 2,500,000 or so clones, with roughly 92% found just once. Those who donated were healthy HIV-negative adults, with no recent acute infections or vaccinations reported. Study-level points and caveats: Generation probabilities of non-shared clonotypes were lower (relative to those shared by all four donors). Naive CD4 clonotype sharing across a few donors was approximately 5%.

The sequencing input was naive CD4+ T cells from PBMCs. Stated subset: CD45RA+ positively selected. The TCR was taken from a man between 18 and 29 years old in good health. Some clones in this sample may be carry-over from other donors' samples. The chain links TRBV5-1 to TRBJ1-1; possibly TRBD1 for D (6 bases). The CDR3 loop reads CASGGGGPNTEAFF. CDR3 DNA sequence: TGCGCCAGCGGGGGAGGGGGGCCGAACACTGAAGCTTTCTTT.